One sample yielded the 10 T cell receptor beta chains listed below, sequenced in a study of regulatory T cells in long-lasting Graves disease. In building TCR beta libraries, iRepertoire HTBI primers were used together with Arm-PCR of CDR3 regions. One entry per CDR3 protein results from TCRdb running MiXCR on the multiplex PCR reads. Of a few hundred thousand distinct CDR3 sequences detected, approximately 25% appear once; the ten largest clones hold roughly a quarter. Specified time point: persistent/refractory GD, antithyroid drugs over 5 years with positive TRAb. Preparation of the TCR library used RNA extracted from PBMCs. Sample: peripheral blood mononuclear cells (PBMCs), taken when the disease was refractory, from a patient treated with antithyroid drugs. These receptors all stem from a woman aged 40 to 50 with Graves disease.

Ten or more counts support this clonotype. The CDR3 region is CASNPQGGNIQYF. As DNA, the CDR3 is TGTGCCAGCAATCCGCAGGGCGGAAACATTCAGTACTTC. The chain links TRBV28 to TRBJ2-4, with TRBD1 as a possible D gene (5 bases). The CDR3 runs 13 residues. In germline, CDR1 is MDHEN, CDR2 SYDVKM. The V end was cut by 7 bases, the J end by 6 bases, with 13 bases between. Full variable domain (remainder filled in from reference TRBV28 and TRBJ2-4): DVKVTQSSRYLVKRTGEKVFLECVQDMDHENMFWYRQDPGLGLRLIYFSYDVKMKEKGDIPEGYSVSREKKERFSLILESASTNQTSMYLCASNPQGGNIQYFGAGTRLSVL.

With regard to this clonotype: The CDR3 end shows no conserved phenylalanine or tryptophan, and so a read error is likely. The V call is TRBV5-1, the J call TRBJ2-2; 9 bases line up with TRBD2. CDR3 length equals 18 residues. The V gene's germline CDR1 is SGHRS and CDR2 YFSETQ. With 0 bases clipped from V and 8 bases from J, the junction kept 14 bases outside the gene matches. CDR3 protein: CASSLASATSGVGGELFL. The CDR3 coding sequence is TGCGCCAGCAGCTTGGCCTCGGCGACTAGCGGTGTTGGAGGGGAGCTGTTTCTT.

The rearrangement uses TRBV7-2 and TRBJ1-2, with 7 bases that match TRBD1. CDR3 length: 14 residues. Germline V gene data show CDR1 as SGHTA and CDR2 as FQGNSA. The V and J ends lost 5 bases and 8 bases, in that order; junction bases with no gene match: 11. CDR3 bases: TGTGCCAGCAGCCCGAATCAGGGGGTTGGCGGCTACACCTTC. This codes for CASSPNQGVGGYTF.

This clonotype came up a few times. The V gene is TRBV6-4, the J gene TRBJ1-1; D call uncertain. CDR3 length: 15 residues. The V end was cut by 5 bases, the J end by 0 bases, with 13 bases between. CDR1 and CDR2 (germline): MRHNA, SNTAGT. CDR3 protein: CASSYVKELNTEAFF. The CDR3, as DNA: TGTGCCAGCAGTTACGTTAAGGAGTTGAACACTGAAGCTTTCTTT.

The table lists this clonotype with a few counts. The chain carries TRBV29-1 and TRBJ2-7; maybe TRBD1 (6 bases). CDR1 and CDR2 from the germline V gene are SQVTM and ANQGSEA. V lost 1 base and J 3 bases, leaving 16 bases between the germline ends. This CDR3 is 15 amino acids long. CDR3 loop: CSVEAPGQVLYEQYF. DNA of the CDR3: TGCAGCGTTGAAGCACCGGGACAAGTTCTCTACGAGCAGTACTTC.

This clonotype has just a few counts. The chain's CDR3 is CASSLGLAGVWLIAKNIQYF. The CDR3 DNA is TGTGCCAGCAGCTTAGGGCTAGCGGGAGTGTGGCTAATAGCCAAAAACATTCAGTACTTC. This chain joins TRBV7-2 and TRBJ2-4, with 10 bases lining up with TRBD2. Trimming at V came to 1 base and at J to 0 bases, leaving 12 bases not matched to a gene. The germline CDR1 and CDR2 sequences are SGHTA and FQGNSA. CDR3 length: 20 residues.

The V call is TRBV2, the J call TRBJ2-7, with 7 bases aligning to TRBD1. The CDR3 is made up of 12 amino acids. V lost 6 bases to trimming and J lost 7 bases; unmatched junction nucleotides: 6. The V gene's germline CDR1 is SNHLY and CDR2 FYNNEI. In DNA form, the CDR3 reads TGTGCCAGCAGCTTGATCAGGGGGGAGCAGTACTTC. This translates into CASSLIRGEQYF.

The chain carries TRBV10-3 and TRBJ2-3; D not certain. The CDR3 sequence is 14 residues long. Between the trimmed V and J ends, which lost 3 bases and 0 bases, there was a span of 7 bases. In germline, CDR1 is ENHRY, CDR2 SYGVKD. CDR3 DNA: TGTGCCATCAGTGAACGTTATAGCACAGATACGCAGTATTTT. Amino acid sequence: CAISERYSTDTQYF.

The V call is TRBV11-2, the J call TRBJ1-3; D might be TRBD1 (5 bases). CDR1 is SGHAT and CDR2 is FQNNGV in the germline V gene. V was cut by 5 bases and J by 9 bases, with 8 bases left in between. The CDR3 has 11 amino acids. The CDR3 sequence is CASSRGATIYF. CDR3 DNA: TGTGCCAGCAGCAGGGGAGCCACCATATATTTT.

This clonotype was detected ten times or more. The chain carries TRBV20-1 and TRBJ2-7; TRBD1 is a possible D gene (6 bases). V shed 6 bases and J shed 5 bases, with 14 bases lying between them. Germline CDR1 DFQATT, CDR2 SNEGSKA (reference sequence). The CDR3 consists of 12 residues. The CDR3 reads CSAPYGQNEQYF. CDR3 nucleotide sequence: TGCAGTGCCCCTTATGGACAGAACGAGCAGTACTTC.